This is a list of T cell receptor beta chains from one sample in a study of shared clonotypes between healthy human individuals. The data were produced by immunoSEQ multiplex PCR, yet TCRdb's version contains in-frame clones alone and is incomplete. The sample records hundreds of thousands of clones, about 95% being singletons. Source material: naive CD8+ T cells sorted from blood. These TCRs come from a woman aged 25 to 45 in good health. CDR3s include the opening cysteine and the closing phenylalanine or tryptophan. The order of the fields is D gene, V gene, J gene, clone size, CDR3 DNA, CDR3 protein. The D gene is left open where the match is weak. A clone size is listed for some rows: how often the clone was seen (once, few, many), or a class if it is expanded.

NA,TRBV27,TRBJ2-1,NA,TGTGCCAGCAGTTTGAAGGGGTCCCCCTACAATGAGCAGTTCTTC,CASSLKGSPYNEQFF
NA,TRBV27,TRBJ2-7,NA,TGTGCCAGCAGTCCGATCCAGGGATACGAGCAGTACTTC,CASSPIQGYEQYF
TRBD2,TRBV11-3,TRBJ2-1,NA,TGTGCCAGCAGCTTAGCCCCCTCCGATTTAGCGGGAGGGTACAATGAGCAGTTCTTC,CASSLAPSDLAGGYNEQFF
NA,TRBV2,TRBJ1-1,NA,TGTGCCAGCAGCCACACGGGGCATTTT,CASSHTGHF
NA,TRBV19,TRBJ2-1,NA,TGTGCCAGTGAGCAACTCAATGAGCAGTTCTTC,CASEQLNEQFF
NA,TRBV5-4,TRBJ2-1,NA,TGTGCCAGCAGCCCCAGCGGAGGATACAATGAGCAGTTCTTC,CASSPSGGYNEQFF
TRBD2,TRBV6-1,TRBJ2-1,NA,TGTGCCAGCACCCCCGGGGGGGCCTACAATGAGCAGTTCTTC,CASTPGGAYNEQFF
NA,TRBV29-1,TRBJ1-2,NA,TGCAGCGTTCCGGGGGCCGATGGCTACACCTTC,CSVPGADGYTF
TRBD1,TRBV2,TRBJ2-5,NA,TGTGCCAGCAGTACAGGGACAGTCCAAGAGACCCAGTACTTC,CASSTGTVQETQYF
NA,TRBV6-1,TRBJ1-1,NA,TGTGCCAGCAGTGAGCTGAAGAACACTGAAGCTTTCTTT,CASSELKNTEAFF
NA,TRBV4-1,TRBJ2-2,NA,TGCGCCAGCAGCCCTGCGGGCCTGAACACCGGGGAGCTGTTTTTT,CASSPAGLNTGELFF
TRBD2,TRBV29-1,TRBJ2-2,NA,TGCAGCGTTGGGAAGCGGGAGAGGAACACCGGGGAGCTGTTTTTT,CSVGKRERNTGELFF
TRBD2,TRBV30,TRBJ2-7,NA,TGTGCCTGGAGCGACCATAGCGGGCCCACCTACGAGCAGTACTTC,CAWSDHSGPTYEQYF
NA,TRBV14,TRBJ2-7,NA,TGTGCCAGCAGCCAAGACTTTACGAGTACATTATCCTACGAGCAGTACTTC,CASSQDFTSTLSYEQYF
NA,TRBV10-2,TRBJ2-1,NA,TGCGCCAGCAGTGGGTACAATGAGCAGTTCTTC,CASSGYNEQFF
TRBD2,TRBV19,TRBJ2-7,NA,TGTGCCAGTAGTATTACTAGCGGGAGCTACGAGCAGTACTTC,CASSITSGSYEQYF
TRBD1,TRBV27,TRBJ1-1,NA,TGTGCCAGCAGTTTCCAGACAGGGGAGAACACTGAAGCTTTCTTT,CASSFQTGENTEAFF
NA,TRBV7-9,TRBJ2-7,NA,TGTGCCAGCAGCTCCCCCGGTGGGGTTCTCCCCGAGCAGTACTTC,CASSSPGGVLPEQYF
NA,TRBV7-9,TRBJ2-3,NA,TGTGCCAGCAGCCCCATCTGGCGGGGAAGCACAGATACGCAGTATTTT,CASSPIWRGSTDTQYF
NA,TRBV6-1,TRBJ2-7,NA,TGTGCCAGCAACTTTCCCTACGAGCAGTACTTC,CASNFPYEQYF
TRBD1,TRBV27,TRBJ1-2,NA,TGTGCCAGCAGTCATGACAGGGGATATGGCTACACCTTC,CASSHDRGYGYTF
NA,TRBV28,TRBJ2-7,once,TGTGCCACCGATTTAGGGGGGCACAGGGGGGGGTCCTACGAGCAGTACTTC,CATDLGGHRGGSYEQYF
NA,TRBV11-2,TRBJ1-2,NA,TGTGCCAGCAGCTTAGCTCAAGGGAGCTATGGCTACACCTTC,CASSLAQGSYGYTF
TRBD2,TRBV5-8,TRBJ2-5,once,TGTGCCAGCAGCGATCTCGGGACTAGCGAAGAGACCCAGTACTTC,CASSDLGTSEETQYF
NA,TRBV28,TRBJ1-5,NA,TGTGCCAGCAGTTTTAAGGGGAGTCAGCCCCAGCATTTT,CASSFKGSQPQHF
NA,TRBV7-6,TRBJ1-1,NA,TGTGCCAGCAGCTTAGCCCTGGGGACTGAAGCTTTCTTT,CASSLALGTEAFF
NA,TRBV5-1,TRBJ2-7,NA,TGCGCCAGCAGCTTGATTGGGGCGCGGGCTAGTACCTCCTACGAGCAGTACTTC,CASSLIGARASTSYEQYF
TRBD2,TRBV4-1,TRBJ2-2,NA,TGCGCCAGCAGCCAAGTCCTAGCGGGAGGCAGGGAGCTGTTTTTT,CASSQVLAGGRELFF
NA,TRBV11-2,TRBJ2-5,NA,TGTGCCAGCAGCTCGGAAGTAGAAGAGACCCAGTACTTC,CASSSEVEETQYF
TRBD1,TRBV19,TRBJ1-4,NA,TGTGCCAGCTGGACAGGGACTGGGGAAAAACTGTTTTTT,CASWTGTGEKLFF
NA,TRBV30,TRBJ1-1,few,TGTGCCTGGGATCAGGCTGAAGCTTTCTTT,CAWDQAEAFF
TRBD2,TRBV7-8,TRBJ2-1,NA,TGTGCCAGCAGCTGGGCCGGGACTAGCGTCTACAATGAGCAGTTCTTC,CASSWAGTSVYNEQFF
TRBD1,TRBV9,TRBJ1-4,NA,TGTGCCAGCAGCGCGGAGGGGGCGACAACTAATGAAAAACTGTTTTTT,CASSAEGATTNEKLFF
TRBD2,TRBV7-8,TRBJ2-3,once,TGTGCCAGCAGCTTCTTTTGCGGGTCGCGGGAGGGTATAGATACGCAGTATTTT,CASSFFCGSREGIDTQYF
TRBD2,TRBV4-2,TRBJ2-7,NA,TGTGCCAGCAGTGTACTAGCGGGGTCCTACGAGCAGTACTTC,CASSVLAGSYEQYF
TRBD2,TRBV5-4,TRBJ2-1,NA,TGTGCCAGCAGCTACGGACTAGCGGGAGGTAATGAGCAGTTCTTC,CASSYGLAGGNEQFF
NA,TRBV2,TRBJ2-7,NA,TGTGCCAGCAGTCCCAGCAGAACCTACGAGCAGTACTTC,CASSPSRTYEQYF
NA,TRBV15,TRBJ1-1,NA,TGTGCCACCAGCAGAGCGCGGGGGGACACCTTTAACACTGAAGCTTTCTTT,CATSRARGDTFNTEAFF
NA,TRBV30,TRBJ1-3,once,TGTGCCTGGAGTGTACAAGTCCGGGGTGGAAACACCATATATTTT,CAWSVQVRGGNTIYF
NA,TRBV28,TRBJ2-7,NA,TGTGCCAGCAAGGAGGTTGTAGCAGCCTACGAGCAGTACTTC,CASKEVVAAYEQYF
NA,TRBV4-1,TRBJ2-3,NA,TGCGCCAGCAGCCAAGATTGGGGCGGGGGCACAGATACGCAGTATTTT,CASSQDWGGGTDTQYF
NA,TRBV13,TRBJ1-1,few,TGTGCCAGCAGCCCTGACCCGGGGGTTCCTGAAGCTTTCTTT,CASSPDPGVPEAFF
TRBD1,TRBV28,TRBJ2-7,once,TGTGCCAGCAGTCTACGGGACAGGGGATGGGAGCAGTACTTC,CASSLRDRGWEQYF
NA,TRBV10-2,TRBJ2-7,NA,TGCGCCAGCGGCGAGGGTCCGCCCGAGCAGTACTTC,CASGEGPPEQYF
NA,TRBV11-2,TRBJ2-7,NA,TGTGCCAGCAGCTTCCCTTTGTCTGGGCCGTCCTACGAGCAGTACTTC,CASSFPLSGPSYEQYF
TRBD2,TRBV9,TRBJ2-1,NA,TGTGCCAGCGGCAAGACGGGGGGACTAGACAATGAGCAGTTCTTC,CASGKTGGLDNEQFF
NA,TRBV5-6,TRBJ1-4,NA,TGTGCCAGCAGCTTGGCCGCGGAGGGAACTAATGAAAAACTGTTTTTT,CASSLAAEGTNEKLFF
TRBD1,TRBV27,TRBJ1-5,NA,TGTGCCAGCAGTTCCGGGACAGGGGGCAGTCAGCCCCAGCATTTT,CASSSGTGGSQPQHF
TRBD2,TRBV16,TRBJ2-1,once,TGTGCCAGCAGCCGGCCGGGACTAGGGGTTGACGAGCAGTTCTTC,CASSRPGLGVDEQFF
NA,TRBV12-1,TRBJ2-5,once,TGTGCCAGCAGCTTTCTCGCGGCTCCGAGGGAGACCCAGTACTTC,CASSFLAAPRETQYF
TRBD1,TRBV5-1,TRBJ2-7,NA,TGCGCCAGCAGCTCCGGGACAGGGTCACTCGAGCAGTACTTC,CASSSGTGSLEQYF
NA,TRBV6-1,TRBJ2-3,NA,TGTGCCAGCAGGTACACAGGGAGTATTTCAGATACGCAGTATTTT,CASRYTGSISDTQYF
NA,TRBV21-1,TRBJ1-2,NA,TGTGCCAGCAGCGAAGGGTCTTTATACTATGGCTACACCTTC,CASSEGSLYYGYTF
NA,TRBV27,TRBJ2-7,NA,TGTGCCAGCAGTTTAAGTTCGGGGCCCGGGTACGAGCAGTACTTC,CASSLSSGPGYEQYF
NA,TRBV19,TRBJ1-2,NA,TGTGCCAGTAGTAGTTGGGACCACTATGGCTACACCTTC,CASSSWDHYGYTF
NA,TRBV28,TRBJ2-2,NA,TGTGCCAGCAGTTTAGCGGGGACCGGGGAGCTGTTTTTT,CASSLAGTGELFF
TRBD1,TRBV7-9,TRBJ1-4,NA,TGTGCCAGCAGCAACGGGACAGGGTTTAATGAAAAACTGTTTTTT,CASSNGTGFNEKLFF
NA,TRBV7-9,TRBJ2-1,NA,TGTGCCAGCAGCTTAGGTAGCGACGAGCAGTTCTTC,CASSLGSDEQFF
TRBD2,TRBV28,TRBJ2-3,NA,TGTGCCAGCATAACTAGCGGGACCACAGATACGCAGTATTTT,CASITSGTTDTQYF